These 2 T cell receptor beta chains originate from one sample sequenced in a study of blood T cells in healthy people across ages. The second PCR ran roughly 6 to 11 cycles with a sample-barcoded 5' primer and J-beta primers. TCRdb reprocessed the 5' RACE reads via MiXCR and lists one record per CDR3 protein. The table lists about a million distinct CDR3 sequences, roughly 51% of them singletons. Sequenced input: blood. The receptors here all came from a woman aged 60-70 years in good health.

The chain carries TRBV29-1 and TRBJ1-2; D is uncertain. The V end lost 4 bases, the J end lost 5 bases, and 11 bases lay between the germline ends. The CDR3 runs 12 residues. The germline gives CDR1 SQVTM, CDR2 ANQGSEA. The CDR3 nucleotides read TGCAGCGTTGCAATTAGACAATATGGCTACACCTTC. Translating gives CSVAIRQYGYTF.

The chain links TRBV7-9 to TRBJ2-5; TRBD2 matches 10 bases. The J call is in doubt because the DNA end fits TRBJ2-7 better. Germline V gives CDR1 SEHNR, CDR2 FQNEAQ (reference sequence). The CDR3 consists of 15 residues. The CDR3 sequence: CASSRSLAGVYEQYF. The CDR3, as DNA: TGTGCCAGCAGCCGGAGTCTAGCGGGAGTTTACGAGCAGTACTTC.